This T cell receptor beta chain originates from a study of blood T cell repertoires in COVID-19. In the study overall: Samples taken during acute and convalescent COVID-19 were collected in the United States, Italy and Spain. PBMCs, B-cell-depleted T cells, or T cells provided the cDNA or gDNA that made up the material.

Germline V gene data show CDR1 as WNHNN and CDR2 as SYGVQD (reference sequence). The CDR3 spans 17 residues. V was cut by 2 bases and J by 0 bases, with 16 bases left in between. Participant ages covered roughly 18 to 89 years across 24 US areas. Participants' reported clinical history set cohort assignment. Generated by immunoSEQ multiplex PCR, the TCRdb table keeps only in-frame clones and is missing some. The profile covers roughly 190,000 clones, with roughly 84% appearing a single time and 3% to 3.5% taken by the ten largest. Sequencing input: PBMCs or T cells enriched from blood (not recorded which). This clonotype originated in a woman under 40 who had been exposed to COVID-19. The rearrangement links TRBV10-1 to TRBJ2-5; D perhaps matches TRBD1 (5 bases). The CDR3 nucleotides read TGCGCCAGCAGTGAGAAAGTCAGGGTGATCTACCAAGAGACCCAGTACTTC. Protein sequence: CASSEKVRVIYQETQYF.